This is a list of T cell receptor beta chains from one sample in a study of cytomegalovirus exposure and HLA in healthy donors. Data came from immunoSEQ multiplex PCR; TCRdb stores just in-frame clones and leaves some out. This repertoire shows 100,000 to 150,000 clones, more than 75% found once; its top ten account for approximately 1.5%. The source material was PBMCs. The receptor set was obtained from a female donor in good health and CMV-seronegative. Each CDR3 is given with its conserved first and last residue. A D gene is named only where the DNA matches it firmly. Clone size is stated in some rows and not others, as once, few, many or a class when expanded.

v_call	d_call	j_call	clone_size	cdr3_aa	cdr3_nt
TRBV28	-	TRBJ1-1	-	CASSLPRQDVRAFF	TGTGCCAGCAGTTTACCCCGACAGGACGTGAGGGCTTTCTTT
TRBV6-6	TRBD1	TRBJ1-4	-	CASSNRGINEKLFF	TGTGCCAGCAGTAACAGGGGAATTAATGAAAAACTGTTTTTT
TRBV9	TRBD1	TRBJ2-3	-	CASSVDRGRTDTQYF	TGTGCCAGCAGCGTTGACAGGGGACGCACAGATACGCAGTATTTT
TRBV7-6	-	TRBJ1-1	few	CASSSTLNTEAFF	TGTGCCAGCAGCTCAACTTTAAACACTGAAGCTTTCTTT
TRBV18	-	TRBJ2-7	-	CASSQAEEALKYF	TGTGCCAGCTCACAAGCGGAGGAGGCTCTCAAGTACTTC
TRBV7-2	TRBD1	TRBJ2-2	-	CASSSWTGNGELFF	TGTGCCAGCAGCTCCTGGACAGGGAACGGGGAGCTGTTTTTT
TRBV2	TRBD2	TRBJ2-7	-	CASASGGGLWGYEQYF	TGTGCCAGCGCCTCAGGCGGGGGGCTGTGGGGCTACGAGCAGTACTTC
TRBV9	TRBD1	TRBJ1-2	-	CASSVTRDRRPYGYTF	TGTGCCAGCAGCGTCACCCGGGACAGAAGACCCTATGGCTACACCTTC
TRBV2	-	TRBJ2-7	-	CASSRGRGGSYEQYF	TGTGCCAGCAGCCGTGGCAGGGGCGGGAGCTACGAGCAGTACTTC
TRBV30	-	TRBJ1-4	-	CAWTSTNEKLFF	TGTGCCTGGACCTCAACTAATGAAAAACTGTTTTTT